This passage covers 22 T cell receptor beta chains from one sample sequenced in a study of blood T cell repertoires in COVID-19. Assay used: immunoSEQ multiplex PCR; TCRdb lists only in-frame clones, some missing. This repertoire shows around 470,000 clones, about nine tenths found once; its top ten account for 0.6% to 0.7%. Sequencing input: PBMCs or T cells enriched from blood (not recorded which). The receptors were gathered from a man younger than 35 who had recovered from COVID-19.

This chain uses TRBV5-1 with TRBJ1-2, with D perhaps matching TRBD1 (6 bases). The CDR3 spans 15 residues. Germline V gene data show CDR1 as SGHRS and CDR2 as YFSETQ. V was trimmed by 0 bases and J by 5 bases, leaving 14 bases between them. The DNA for the CDR3 is TGCGCCAGCAGCTTGGACAGGGTAGATCGGTATGGCTACACCTTC. Translating gives CASSLDRVDRYGYTF.

This chain links TRBV28 with TRBJ1-5; D unclear. V lost 3 bases to trimming and J lost 2 bases, with 11 bases between them. The CDR3 spans 15 residues. Germline V gene lookup returns CDR1 MDHEN and CDR2 SYDVKM. The CDR3 nucleotides are TGTGCCAGCAGTTTCTCCCTGGTAGGCAATCAGCCCCAGCATTTT. Protein product: CASSFSLVGNQPQHF.

This clone was observed many times. The chain uses TRBV6-5 and TRBJ1-2; 10 nucleotides match TRBD1. The CDR3 is made up of 16 amino acids. Germline V gives CDR1 MNHEY, CDR2 SVGAGI. V trimming: 4 bases; J trimming: 3 bases; junction bases outside the gene matches: 8. In DNA, the CDR3 is TGTGCCAGCAGTTCCAGATCGACAGGGGGCCACTATGGCTACACCTTC. As protein: CASSSRSTGGHYGYTF.

The chain uses TRBV10-3 and TRBJ1-5, with a tentative D call TRBD1 (6 bases). V lost 9 bases and J lost 3, with 15 bases in between. This CDR3 region has 14 residues. Germline V gene sequence: CDR1 ENHRY, CDR2 SYGVKD. The chain's CDR3 is CAISQGHPNQPQHF. The CDR3 DNA is TGTGCCATTTCCCAGGGACACCCCAATCAGCCCCAGCATTTT.

V is TRBV7-8 and J is TRBJ1-5; TRBD1 might be the D (6 bases). The CDR3 loop spans 15 amino acids. V was cut by 5 bases and J by 2 bases, with 13 bases left in between. Germline CDR1 SGHVS, CDR2 FQNEAQ. In DNA form, the CDR3 reads TGTGCCAGCAGCCCTTATTCAGGGGGCAATCAGCCCCAGCATTTT. It encodes CASSPYSGGNQPQHF.

The J gene is TRBJ1-1, the V gene TRBV10-3, with a tentative D call TRBD1 (6 bases). Germline values: CDR1 ENHRY, CDR2 SYGVKD. Trimming took 7 bases from V and 4 from J, leaving 13 bases between them. The CDR3 consists of 13 residues. The CDR3 nucleotides read TGTGCCATCAACGCAGGGGCATTCACTGAAGCTTTCTTT. Amino acid sequence: CAINAGAFTEAFF.

The chain recombines TRBV28 with TRBJ1-4; 8 positions match TRBD1. CDR3 length: 13 amino acids. Trimming took 2 bases from V and 8 from J; bases not matched to a gene: 1. CDR1 is MDHEN and CDR2 is SYDVKM in the germline V gene. CDR3 in amino acids: CASSLQGAEKLFF. The DNA for the CDR3 is TGTGCCAGCAGTTTACAGGGGGCAGAAAAACTGTTTTTT.

The CDR3, as DNA: TGCGCCAGCAGCTTGGCCGCGGGATCGATCACTGAAGCTTTCTTT. Translated, it gives CASSLAAGSITEAFF. The J gene is TRBJ1-1, the V gene TRBV5-1; D is ambiguous. The CDR3 runs 15 residues. Per the germline V gene, CDR1 is SGHRS and CDR2 is YFSETQ. Trimming stripped 0 bases from V and 4 bases from J, with 13 bases between.

The rearrangement joins TRBV9 to TRBJ1-2; possible D gene TRBD1, 5 bases. The CDR3 has 12 residues. V was clipped by 4 bases and J by 6 bases, with 10 bases between them. Germline V gives CDR1 SGDLS, CDR2 YYNGEE. CDR3 nucleotides: TGTGCCAGCAGCACGCGACAGAATGGCTACACCTTC. The encoded protein is CASSTRQNGYTF.

This clone was recorded only once. This chain uses TRBV27 with TRBJ1-1; possible D gene TRBD1, 5 bases. Trimming pared 8 bases from V and 3 bases from J, leaving 19 bases between. Germline V CDR1 and CDR2: MNHEY, SMNVEV (reference sequence). The CDR3 is 15 residues long. The CDR3 loop is CASHFIAQAYTEAFF. The CDR3, as DNA: TGTGCCAGCCATTTTATAGCACAGGCGTACACTGAAGCTTTCTTT.

The chain joins TRBV18 to TRBJ1-2, with D perhaps matching TRBD1 (6 bases). The CDR3 extends over 13 amino acids. The V end was cut by 4 bases, the J end by 6 bases, with 12 bases between. The germline gives CDR1 KGHSH, CDR2 LQKENI. Written as DNA, the CDR3 is TGTGCCAGCTCACTGCAGGGGTGGGATGGCTACACCTTC. Its translation is CASSLQGWDGYTF.

The count of this clone is one. The CDR3 reads CASSLVPGPSGNTIYF. CDR3 coding DNA: TGTGCCAGCAGCTTAGTACCAGGGCCCTCTGGAAACACCATATATTTT. The chain joins TRBV11-2 to TRBJ1-3; D possibly corresponds to TRBD1 (5 bases). Germline V lookup: CDR1 SGHAT, CDR2 FQNNGV. V lost 1 base to trimming and J lost 0 bases, with 10 bases between them. CDR3 length equals 16 residues.

The DNA for the CDR3 is TGTGCCAGCAGCGGGACTATTCTATCCACAGATACGCAGTATTTT. Protein sequence: CASSGTILSTDTQYF. V usage is TRBV7-9 and J usage is TRBJ2-3; 7 bases fit TRBD2. The CDR3 is 15 amino acids. Germline-derived CDR1 and CDR2 are SEHNR and FQNEAQ (reference sequence). Trimming cost V 5 bases and J 2 bases; bases outside gene matches: 7.

This chain connects TRBV4-1 to TRBJ2-7; D unclear. Trimming removed 0 bases from V and 4 bases from J, with 7 bases in between. Germline values: CDR1 MGHRA, CDR2 YSYEKL. There are 13 residues in the CDR3. The CDR3 spells CASSQDLLYEQYF. The CDR3 DNA sequence: TGCGCCAGCAGCCAAGATCTCCTGTACGAGCAGTACTTC.

The chain combines TRBV11-2 with TRBJ1-1, with D tentatively TRBD1 (5 bases). The CDR3 has 14 residues. Per the germline V gene, CDR1 is SGHAT and CDR2 is FQNNGV. Trimming removed 3 bases from V and 5 bases from J, with 13 bases in between. CDR3 region: CASSFRETTTEAFF. The CDR3 DNA is TGTGCCAGCAGCTTCAGGGAAACTACGACTGAAGCTTTCTTT. Variable domain in full (rest from reference TRBV11-2 and TRBJ1-1): EAGVAQSPRYKIIEKRQSVAFWCNPISGHATLYWYQQILGQGPKLLIQFQNNGVVDDSQLPKDRFSAERLKGVDSTLKIQPAKLEDSAVYLCASSFRETTTEAFFGQGTRLTVV.

The genes are TRBV9 and TRBJ2-1; TRBD2 might be the D (6 bases). Per the germline V gene, CDR1 is SGDLS and CDR2 is YYNGEE. The CDR3 is 15 amino acids. V was clipped by 4 bases and J by 1 base, with 12 bases between them. CDR3: CASSPQRASYNEQFF. The CDR3 DNA sequence: TGTGCCAGCAGCCCACAGCGGGCGTCCTACAATGAGCAGTTCTTC.

V is TRBV2 and J is TRBJ1-3; weak D call: TRBD1 (5 bases). V lost 6 bases, J lost 3 bases, and 21 bases lay in between. Germline V gene lookup returns CDR1 SNHLY and CDR2 FYNNEI. The CDR3 sequence is 17 residues long. CDR3 in amino acids: CASSALTRQLGGNTIYF. CDR3 sequence (DNA): TGTGCCAGCAGCGCCCTGACCCGACAGTTAGGTGGAAACACCATATATTTT.

About this clone itself: The same CDR3 arises from other DNA sequences in this sample as well. This rearrangement joins TRBV9 to TRBJ2-1; D may be TRBD2 (6 bases). The CDR3 runs to 15 residues. Germline V CDR1 and CDR2: SGDLS, YYNGEE. V lost 1 base to trimming and J lost 0 bases, with 8 bases between them. CDR3 bases: TGTGCCAGCAGCGTACGGGGAGGCTCCTACAATGAGCAGTTCTTC. Its translation: CASSVRGGSYNEQFF.

This clone occurred once. V and J are TRBV3-1 (or the pseudogene TRBV3-2) and TRBJ1-6; 10 nucleotides line up with TRBD1. Germline CDR1 and CDR2: LGHDT and YNNKEL (reference sequence). The CDR3 consists of 14 residues. V gave up 3 bases and J gave up 13 bases; unmatched junction bases: 6. This chain's CDR3 is CASSQTGGDFPLHF. The CDR3 nucleotides are TGTGCCAGCAGCCAGACAGGGGGCGATTTTCCCCTCCACTTT.

The rearrangement joins TRBV11-3 to TRBJ1-6; 7 bases fit TRBD1. The CDR3 loop spans 14 amino acids. Trimming took 7 bases from V and 4 from J; bases not matched to a gene: 4. CDR1 is SGHNT and CDR2 is YENEEA in the germline V gene. The CDR3 DNA reads as TGTGCCAGCAACCGGGGACAGTATAATTCACCCCTCCACTTT. Protein product: CASNRGQYNSPLHF. The entire variable domain, with the rest obtained from reference TRBV11-3 and TRBJ1-6, is as follows: EAGVVQSPRYKIIEKKQPVAFWCNPISGHNTLYWYLQNLGQGPELLIRYENEEAVDDSQLPKDRFSAERLKGVDSTLKIQPAELGDSAVYLCASNRGQYNSPLHFGNGTRLTVT.

The gene calls are TRBV5-4 and TRBJ1-3; no reliable D call. This CDR3 is built from 15 residues. Looked up from germline, CDR1 is SGHNT and CDR2 is YYREEE (reference sequence). V lost 2 bases, J lost 0 bases, and 9 bases lay in between. CDR3 region: CASSFGPVSGNTIYF. CDR3 sequence (DNA): TGTGCCAGCAGCTTTGGCCCAGTCTCTGGAAACACCATATATTTT.

The chain combines TRBV19 with TRBJ1-2; D remains ambiguous. This CDR3 has 13 residues. Germline V lookup: CDR1 LNHDA, CDR2 SQIVND (reference sequence). V lost 2 bases to trimming and J lost 8 bases, with 12 bases between them. CDR3 amino acids: CASSISSGIGYTF. CDR3 in DNA: TGTGCCAGTAGTATATCGTCCGGGATCGGCTACACCTTC. The entire variable domain, with the rest obtained from reference TRBV19 and TRBJ1-2, is as follows: DGGITQSPKYLFRKEGQNVTLSCEQNLNHDAMYWYRQDPGQGLRLIYYSQIVNDFQKGDIAEGYSVSREKKESFPLTVTSAQKNPTAFYLCASSISSGIGYTFGSGTRLTVV.